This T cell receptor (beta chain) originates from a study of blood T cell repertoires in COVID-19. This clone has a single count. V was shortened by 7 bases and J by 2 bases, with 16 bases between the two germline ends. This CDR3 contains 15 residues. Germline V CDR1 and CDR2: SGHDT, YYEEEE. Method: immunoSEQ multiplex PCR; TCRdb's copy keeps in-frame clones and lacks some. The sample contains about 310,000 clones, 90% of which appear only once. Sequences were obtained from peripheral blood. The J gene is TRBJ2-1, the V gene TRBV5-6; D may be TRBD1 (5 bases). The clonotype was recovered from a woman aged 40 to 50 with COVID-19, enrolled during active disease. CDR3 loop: CASWQGWVTYNEQFF. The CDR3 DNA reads TGTGCCAGCTGGCAGGGTTGGGTCACCTACAATGAGCAGTTCTTC. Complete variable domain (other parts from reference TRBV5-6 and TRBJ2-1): DAGVTQSPTHLIKTRGQQVTLRCSPKSGHDTVSWYQQALGQGPQFIFQYYEEEERQRGNFPDRFSGHQFPNYSSELNVNALLLGDSALYLCASWQGWVTYNEQFFGPGTRLTVL.